Shown below are 2 T cell receptor beta chains from a single sample sequenced in a study of tumor and adjacent non-tumor tissue in lung cancer. This sample's RNA came from whole unsorted tissue. Distant lung tissue was collected more than 3 cm away from the tumor edge. The library came from three nested PCR rounds adapted from ARM-PCR protocols. TCRdb processed the multiplex PCR reads anew with MiXCR; each CDR3 protein has one entry. The sample contains 75,000 to 90,000 distinct CDR3 sequences, approximately 73% of which appear only once. Material: distant non-tumor lung tissue. These receptors all stem from a woman aged 45-59 years with non-small cell lung cancer.

This clonotype was detected many times. The V gene is TRBV30, the J gene TRBJ2-1, with TRBD2 matching over 11 bases. This CDR3 spans 15 amino acids. Germline CDR1 is GTSNPN and CDR2 is SVGIG (reference sequence). V lost 3 bases to trimming and J lost 2 bases; unmatched junction nucleotides: 3. In DNA, the CDR3 is TGTGCCTGGAGCGTGGGACTAGCGGCCTACAATGAGCAGTTCTTC. Amino acids: CAWSVGLAAYNEQFF.

The genes are TRBV11-2 and TRBJ2-3, with TRBD2 identical over 7 bases. Germline assignment: CDR1 SGHAT and CDR2 FQNNGV. Losses at the gene ends were 7 bases for V and 12 bases for J; bases not matched to a gene: 22. The CDR3 covers 16 residues. This chain's CDR3 is CASILRGQLATDSQYF. For the CDR3, the DNA is TGTGCCAGCATCTTGAGGGGCCAACTAGCGACAGATAGTCAGTATTTT.